Listed below are T cell receptor beta chains from one sample, sequenced in a study of PD-L1 blockade in urothelial cancer. Clones were read by immunoSEQ multiplex PCR, and TCRdb kept only the in-frame ones, dropping some. The data show approximately 50,000 clones, around nine tenths seen once. The source was PBMCs, collected around atezolizumab (anti-PD-L1) treatment. The origin of the receptors is a man in his 60s with urothelial cancer. Each CDR3 is given with its conserved first and last residue. The size of a clone is reported for some rows only, either as once, few or many, or as a class for expanded clones.

CDR3: CAISFSQGLAGVYEQYF; J: TRBJ2-7; V: TRBV10-3; size: .
CDR3: CASSYTQGYGYTF; J: TRBJ1-2; V: TRBV6-5; size: .
CDR3: CASSLEIDQPQHF; J: TRBJ1-5; V: TRBV7-2; size: .
CDR3: CASSPGTGKETQYF; J: TRBJ2-5; V: TRBV7-7; size: .
CDR3: CASSVEDRGGDTQYF; J: TRBJ2-3; V: TRBV9; size: .
CDR3: CASSQVPAGLDGYTF; J: TRBJ1-2; V: TRBV4-1; size: few
CDR3: CASIADRGAGYTF; J: TRBJ1-2; V: TRBV2; size: .
CDR3: CASIRDRGRGAYF; J: TRBJ2-7; V: TRBV2; size: .
CDR3: CASSLREGYGYTF; J: TRBJ1-2; V: TRBV7-8; size: .
CDR3: CASSQYHSGGAYNEQFF; J: TRBJ2-1; V: TRBV6-4; size: .
CDR3: CASSLQGVNEQFF; J: TRBJ2-1; V: TRBV7-2; size: .
CDR3: CASSPLLLTGEYGYTF; J: TRBJ1-2; V: TRBV18; size: once
CDR3: CASSPTGATEAFF; J: TRBJ1-1; V: TRBV10-2; size: .
CDR3: CAARRQNSYEQYF; J: TRBJ2-7; V: TRBV6-5; size: .
CDR3: CASSLQADRVTGNTIYF; J: TRBJ1-3; V: TRBV4-3; size: .
CDR3: CASNRDGTRNSEQYF; J: TRBJ2-7; V: TRBV5-1; size: .
CDR3: CASTRTGFVYEQYF; J: TRBJ2-7; V: TRBV6-1; size: .
CDR3: CASSDTRVGEQFF; J: TRBJ2-1; V: TRBV6-1; size: .
CDR3: CASGPGRQYEQYF; J: TRBJ2-7; V: TRBV23-1; size: few
CDR3: CAILGQGAGGANVLTF; J: TRBJ2-6; V: TRBV10-3; size: .
CDR3: CASSIDRQVNTEAFF; J: TRBJ1-1; V: TRBV19; size: .
CDR3: CASSKKLAAATSYNSPLHF; J: TRBJ1-6; V: TRBV21-1; size: .
CDR3: CASSSRTSGYEQYF; J: TRBJ2-7; V: TRBV5-4; size: .
CDR3: CASSYSRQGGYGYTF; J: TRBJ1-2; V: TRBV6-5; size: .
CDR3: CASSLESRVNTEAFF; J: TRBJ1-1; V: TRBV5-6; size: .
CDR3: CASSGSRATQYF; J: TRBJ2-3; V: TRBV5-5; size: .
CDR3: CASSWDSGGETQYF; J: TRBJ2-5; V: TRBV7-9; size: .
CDR3: CASSLTEREQFF; J: TRBJ2-1; V: TRBV5-1; size: .
CDR3: CASTETSGVTSGELFF; J: TRBJ2-2; V: TRBV7-9; size: .
CDR3: CASSRGLATQETQYF; J: TRBJ2-5; V: TRBV5-4; size: .
CDR3: CASSYSGRRDEKLFF; J: TRBJ1-4; V: TRBV6-5; size: .
CDR3: CASSITFGGGSNTGELFF; J: TRBJ2-2; V: TRBV19; size: .
CDR3: CASSPQGTMNTEAFF; J: TRBJ1-1; V: TRBV18; size: .
CDR3: CASSAHGQGNYGYTF; J: TRBJ1-2; V: TRBV6-4; size: .
CDR3: CASSLDREQYF; J: TRBJ2-7; V: TRBV11-2; size: .
CDR3: CASSLPRVTEAFF; J: TRBJ1-1; V: TRBV7-2; size: .
CDR3: CASSLTGGRNGYTF; J: TRBJ1-2; V: TRBV5-1; size: once
CDR3: CASTQARGYEQYF; J: TRBJ2-7; V: TRBV28; size: .
CDR3: CASSPSEPGQGNTDTQYF; J: TRBJ2-3; V: TRBV18; size: .
CDR3: CASSTGGLAANNEQFF; J: TRBJ2-1; V: TRBV19; size: .
CDR3: CASSLGYNEQFF; J: TRBJ2-1; V: TRBV6-6; size: .
CDR3: CASSLVSSGIINEQFF; J: TRBJ2-1; V: TRBV5-1; size: once
CDR3: CASSVYRTASTDTQYF; J: TRBJ2-3; V: TRBV5-4; size: .
CDR3: CASSTRADPEAFF; J: TRBJ1-1; V: TRBV19; size: once
CDR3: CATSRDRRGMSPLHF; J: TRBJ1-6; V: TRBV15; size: .
CDR3: CAWSVKRGQETQYF; J: TRBJ2-5; V: TRBV30; size: .
CDR3: CASSFSGGPGETQYF; J: TRBJ2-5; V: TRBV5-1; size: .
CDR3: CATQSWTEIDTQYF; J: TRBJ2-3; V: TRBV27; size: .
CDR3: CASSSGQNSYGYTF; J: TRBJ1-2; V: TRBV6-5; size: .
CDR3: CASSLVPSGGAPWETQYF; J: TRBJ2-5; V: TRBV5-1; size: .
CDR3: CAWSIRYGYTF; J: TRBJ1-2; V: TRBV30; size: .
CDR3: CASRGPGRGPSTDTQYF; J: TRBJ2-3; V: TRBV2; size: .
CDR3: CASSHGISAGADTQYF; J: TRBJ2-3; V: TRBV14; size: .
CDR3: CAIRERGGANSPLHF; J: TRBJ1-6; V: TRBV10-3; size: .
CDR3: CASSLQGNDYGYTF; J: TRBJ1-2; V: TRBV21-1; size: .
CDR3: CASSVGWERAETQYF; J: TRBJ2-5; V: TRBV9; size: .
CDR3: CASSRLSTDTQYF; J: TRBJ2-3; V: TRBV6-6; size: .
CDR3: CASSLNPPGQRQETQYF; J: TRBJ2-5; V: TRBV5-1; size: .
CDR3: CASSGARYNEQFF; J: TRBJ2-1; V: TRBV19; size: few